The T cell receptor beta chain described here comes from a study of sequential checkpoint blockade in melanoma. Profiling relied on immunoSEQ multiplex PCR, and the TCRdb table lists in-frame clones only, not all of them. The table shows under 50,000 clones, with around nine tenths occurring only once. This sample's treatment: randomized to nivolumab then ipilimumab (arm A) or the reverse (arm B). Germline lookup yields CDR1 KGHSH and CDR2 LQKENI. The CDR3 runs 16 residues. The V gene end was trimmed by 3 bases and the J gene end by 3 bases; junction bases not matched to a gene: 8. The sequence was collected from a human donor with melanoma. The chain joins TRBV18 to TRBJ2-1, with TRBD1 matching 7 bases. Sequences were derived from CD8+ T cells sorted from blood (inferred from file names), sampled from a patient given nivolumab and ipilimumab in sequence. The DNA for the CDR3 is TGTGCCAGCTCACCCGATGACAGGGCCTTCTACAATGAGCAGTTCTTC. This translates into CASSPDDRAFYNEQFF.